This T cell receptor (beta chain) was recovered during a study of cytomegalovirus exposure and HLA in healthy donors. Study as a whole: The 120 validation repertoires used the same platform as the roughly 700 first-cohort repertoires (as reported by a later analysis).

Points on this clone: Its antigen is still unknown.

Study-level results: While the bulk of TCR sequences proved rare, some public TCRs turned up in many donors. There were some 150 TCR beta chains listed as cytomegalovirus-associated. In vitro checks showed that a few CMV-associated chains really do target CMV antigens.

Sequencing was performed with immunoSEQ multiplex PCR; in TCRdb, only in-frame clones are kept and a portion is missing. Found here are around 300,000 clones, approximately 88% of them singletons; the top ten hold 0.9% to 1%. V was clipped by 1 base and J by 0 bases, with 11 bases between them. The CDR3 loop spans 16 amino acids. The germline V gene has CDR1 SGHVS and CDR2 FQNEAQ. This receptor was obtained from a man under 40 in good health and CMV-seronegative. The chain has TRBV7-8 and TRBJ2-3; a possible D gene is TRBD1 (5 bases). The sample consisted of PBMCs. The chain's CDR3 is CASSLGVQASTDTQYF. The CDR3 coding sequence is TGTGCCAGCAGCTTAGGGGTACAGGCTAGCACAGATACGCAGTATTTT.